The clone carrying this TCR beta chain occurred a few times. The target antigen is unknown. These data come from a study of CD8 T cells in ankylosing spondylitis. General study findings and limits: One TCR beta motif, made up of seven to nine highly homologous variants, appeared characteristic of ankylosing spondylitis blood.

Using its own MiXCR run on the 5' RACE reads, TCRdb lists one record per CDR3 protein. The data hold a few hundred thousand distinct CDR3 sequences, with less than 25% observed a single time. Trimming took 6 bases from V and 6 from J; bases not matched to a gene: 10. This CDR3 comprises 15 residues. V is TRBV12-3 or TRBV12-4 and J is TRBJ1-5, with 8 positions matching TRBD1. The clonotype originates from a female donor with ankylosing spondylitis or in good health (not recorded which). The specimen was blood, either unsorted or a sorted T cell fraction (not recorded which). The CDR3 spells CASSPGTGRRQPQHF. The CDR3 nucleotides read TGTGCCAGCAGCCCCGGGACAGGTAGACGTCAGCCCCAGCATTTT.